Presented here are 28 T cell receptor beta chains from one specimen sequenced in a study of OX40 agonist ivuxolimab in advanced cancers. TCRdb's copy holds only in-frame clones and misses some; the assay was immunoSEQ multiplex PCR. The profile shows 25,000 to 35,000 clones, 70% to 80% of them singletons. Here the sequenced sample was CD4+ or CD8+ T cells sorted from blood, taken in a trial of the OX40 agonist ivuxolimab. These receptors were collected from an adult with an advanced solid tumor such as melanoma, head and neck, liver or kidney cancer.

The CDR3 DNA reads as TGTGCCAGCAGCTCCAGCCGGGACAGTAGTAAAAACATTCAGTACTTC. This gives the protein CASSSSRDSSKNIQYF. The gene calls are TRBV11-3 and TRBJ2-4; TRBD1 agrees at 7 bases. Germline values: CDR1 SGHNT, CDR2 YENEEA. CDR3 length: 16 amino acids. The trim removed 4 bases at V and 4 bases at J, leaving 10 bases unmatched.

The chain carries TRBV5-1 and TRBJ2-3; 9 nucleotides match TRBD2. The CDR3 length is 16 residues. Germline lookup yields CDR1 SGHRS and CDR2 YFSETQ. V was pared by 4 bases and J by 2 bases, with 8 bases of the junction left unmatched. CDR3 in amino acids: CASSPPRGGVTDTQYF. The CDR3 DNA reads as TGCGCCAGCAGCCCACCTCGCGGGGGGGTCACAGATACGCAGTATTTT.

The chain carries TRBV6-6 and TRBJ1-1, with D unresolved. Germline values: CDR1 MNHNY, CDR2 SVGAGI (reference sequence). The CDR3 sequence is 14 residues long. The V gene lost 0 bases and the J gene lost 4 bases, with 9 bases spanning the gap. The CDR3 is CASSYSNGRTEAFF. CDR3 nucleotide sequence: TGTGCCAGCAGTTACTCGAATGGGCGCACTGAAGCTTTCTTT.

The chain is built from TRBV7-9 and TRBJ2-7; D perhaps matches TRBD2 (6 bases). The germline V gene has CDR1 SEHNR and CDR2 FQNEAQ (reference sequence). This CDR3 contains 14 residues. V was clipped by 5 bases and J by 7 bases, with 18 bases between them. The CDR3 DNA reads TGTGCCAGCAGCCCACATTCGGGGGTATGGGAGCAGTACTTC. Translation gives CASSPHSGVWEQYF.

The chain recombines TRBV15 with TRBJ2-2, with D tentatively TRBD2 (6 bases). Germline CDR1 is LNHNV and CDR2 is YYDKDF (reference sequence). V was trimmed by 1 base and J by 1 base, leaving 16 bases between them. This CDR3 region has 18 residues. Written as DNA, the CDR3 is TGTGCCACCAGCAGAGCTCCGTTGGCGGGGAGGAACACCGGGGAGCTGTTTTTT. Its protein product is CATSRAPLAGRNTGELFF.

In nucleotides, the CDR3 is TGTGCCAGCAGCTTAGGGGTAGGGACGGGCGCTTTCTTT. Protein product: CASSLGVGTGAFF. V gene TRBV7-7 combines with J gene TRBJ1-1; D is perhaps TRBD1 (5 bases). The germline V gene encodes CDR1 SSHAT and CDR2 FNYEAQ (reference sequence). The V end was cut by 1 base, the J end by 11 bases, with 14 bases between. The CDR3 runs 13 residues.

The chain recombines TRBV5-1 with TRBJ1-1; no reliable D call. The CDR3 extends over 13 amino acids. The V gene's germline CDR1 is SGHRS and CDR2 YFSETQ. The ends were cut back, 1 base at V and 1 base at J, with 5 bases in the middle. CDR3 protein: CASSLRANTEAFF. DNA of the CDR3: TGCGCCAGCAGCTTGAGGGCGAACACTGAAGCTTTCTTT.

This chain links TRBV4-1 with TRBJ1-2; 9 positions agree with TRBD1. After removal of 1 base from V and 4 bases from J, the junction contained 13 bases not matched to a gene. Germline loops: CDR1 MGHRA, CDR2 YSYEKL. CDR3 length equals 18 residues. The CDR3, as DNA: TGCGCCAGCAGCCAAGTCACTATGCCGGGACAGGGAGGCTATGGCTACACCTTC. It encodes CASSQVTMPGQGGYGYTF.

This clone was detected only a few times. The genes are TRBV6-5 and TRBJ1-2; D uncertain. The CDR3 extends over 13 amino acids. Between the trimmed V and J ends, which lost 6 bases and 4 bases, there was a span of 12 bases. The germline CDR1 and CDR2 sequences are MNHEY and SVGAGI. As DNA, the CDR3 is TGTGCCAGCAGCGAAAAGCGGCTCTATGGCTACACCTTC. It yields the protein CASSEKRLYGYTF.

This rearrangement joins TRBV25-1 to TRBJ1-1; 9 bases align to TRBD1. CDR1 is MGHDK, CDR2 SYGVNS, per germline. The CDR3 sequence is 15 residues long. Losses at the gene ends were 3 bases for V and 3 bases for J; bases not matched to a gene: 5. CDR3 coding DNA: TGTGCCAGCAGTGACCCCCGACAGGGGGACACTGAAGCTTTCTTT. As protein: CASSDPRQGDTEAFF.

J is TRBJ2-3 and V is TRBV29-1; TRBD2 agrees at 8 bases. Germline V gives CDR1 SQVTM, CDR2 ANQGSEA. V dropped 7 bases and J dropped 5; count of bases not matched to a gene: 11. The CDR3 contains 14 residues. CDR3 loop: CSGGGSGGRDTQYF. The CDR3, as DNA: TGCAGCGGCGGGGGGAGCGGGGGAAGAGATACGCAGTATTTT.

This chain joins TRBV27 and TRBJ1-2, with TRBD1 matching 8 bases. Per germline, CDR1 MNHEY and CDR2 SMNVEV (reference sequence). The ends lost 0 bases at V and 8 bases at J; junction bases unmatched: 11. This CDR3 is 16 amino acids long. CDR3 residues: CASSLSRTGSLVGYTF. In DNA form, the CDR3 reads TGTGCCAGCAGTTTATCGAGGACAGGGAGTCTGGTGGGCTACACCTTC.

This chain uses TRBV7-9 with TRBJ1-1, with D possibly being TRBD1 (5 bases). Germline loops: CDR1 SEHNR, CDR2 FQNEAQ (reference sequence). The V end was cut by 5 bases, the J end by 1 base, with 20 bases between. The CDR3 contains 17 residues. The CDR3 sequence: CASSLERVLGGNTEAFF. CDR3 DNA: TGTGCCAGCAGCCTTGAAAGGGTATTGGGGGGGAACACTGAAGCTTTCTTT. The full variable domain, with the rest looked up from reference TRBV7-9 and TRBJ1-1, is DTGVSQNPRHKITKRGQNVTFRCDPISEHNRLYWYRQTLGQGPEFLTYFQNEAQLEKSRLLSDRFSAERPKGSFSTLEIQRTEQGDSAMYLCASSLERVLGGNTEAFFGQGTRLTVV.

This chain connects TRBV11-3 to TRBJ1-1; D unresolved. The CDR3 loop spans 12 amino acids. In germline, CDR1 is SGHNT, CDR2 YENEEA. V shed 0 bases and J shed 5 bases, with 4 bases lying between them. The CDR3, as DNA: TGTGCCAGCAGCTTAGAACGTACTGAAGCTTTCTTT. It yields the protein CASSLERTEAFF.

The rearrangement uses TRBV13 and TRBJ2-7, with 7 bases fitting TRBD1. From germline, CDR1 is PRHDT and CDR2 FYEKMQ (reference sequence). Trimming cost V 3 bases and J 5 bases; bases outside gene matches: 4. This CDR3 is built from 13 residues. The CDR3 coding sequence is TGTGCCAGCAGCTTCATCAGGGGGAACGAGCAGTACTTC. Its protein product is CASSFIRGNEQYF.

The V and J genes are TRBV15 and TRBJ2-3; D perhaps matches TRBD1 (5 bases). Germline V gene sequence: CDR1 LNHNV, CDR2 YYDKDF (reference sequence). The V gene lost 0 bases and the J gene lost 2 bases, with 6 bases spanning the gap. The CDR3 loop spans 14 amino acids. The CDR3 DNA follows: TGTGCCACCAGCAGAGACAGGGTCACAGATACGCAGTATTTT. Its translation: CATSRDRVTDTQYF.

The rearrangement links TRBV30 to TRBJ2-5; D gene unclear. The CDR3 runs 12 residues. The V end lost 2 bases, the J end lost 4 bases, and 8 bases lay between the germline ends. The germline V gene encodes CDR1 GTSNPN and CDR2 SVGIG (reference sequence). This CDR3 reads CAWSSTSETQYF. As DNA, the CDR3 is TGTGCCTGGAGTAGTACGTCAGAGACCCAGTACTTC.

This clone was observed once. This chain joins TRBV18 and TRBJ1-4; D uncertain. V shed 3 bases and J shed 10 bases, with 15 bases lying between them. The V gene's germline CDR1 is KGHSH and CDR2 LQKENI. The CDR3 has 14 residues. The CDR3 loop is CASSPETEGPKLFF. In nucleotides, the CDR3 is TGTGCCAGCTCACCGGAAACTGAGGGCCCAAAACTGTTTTTT. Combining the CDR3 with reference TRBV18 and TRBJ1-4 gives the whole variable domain NAGVMQNPRHLVRRRGQEARLRCSPMKGHSHVYWYRQLPEEGLKFMVYLQKENIIDESGMPKERFSAEFPKEGPSILRIQQVVRGDSAAYFCASSPETEGPKLFFGSGTQLSVL.

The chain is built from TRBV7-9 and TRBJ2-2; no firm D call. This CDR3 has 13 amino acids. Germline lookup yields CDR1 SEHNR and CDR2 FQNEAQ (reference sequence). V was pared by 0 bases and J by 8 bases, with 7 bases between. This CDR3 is CASSLAGRGELFF. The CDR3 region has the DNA TGTGCCAGCAGCTTAGCCGGCAGGGGGGAGCTGTTTTTT.

CDR3 sequence: CSVSRTGVVLYGYTF. In DNA form, the CDR3 reads TGCAGCGTCTCAAGGACAGGGGTCGTTCTATATGGCTACACCTTC. This chain connects TRBV29-1 to TRBJ1-2, with 9 bases aligning to TRBD1. The CDR3 totals 15 residues. Germline CDR1 reads SQVTM; CDR2 reads ANQGSEA. J lost 5 bases, V lost 6 bases, and 13 bases had no gene match.

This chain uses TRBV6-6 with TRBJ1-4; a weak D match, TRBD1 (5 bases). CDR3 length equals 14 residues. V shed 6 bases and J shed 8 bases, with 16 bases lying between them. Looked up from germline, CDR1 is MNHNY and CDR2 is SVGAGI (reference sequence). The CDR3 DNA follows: TGTGCCAGCAGACCAATGGGGGATAGGGAAAAACTGTTTTTT. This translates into CASRPMGDREKLFF.

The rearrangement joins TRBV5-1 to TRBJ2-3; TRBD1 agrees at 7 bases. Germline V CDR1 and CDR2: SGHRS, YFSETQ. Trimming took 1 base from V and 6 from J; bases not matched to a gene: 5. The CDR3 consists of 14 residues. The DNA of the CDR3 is TGCGCCAGCAGCTTGTCCCAGGGACAGGATACGCAGTATTTT. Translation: CASSLSQGQDTQYF. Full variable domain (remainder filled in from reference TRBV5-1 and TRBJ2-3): KAGVTQTPRYLIKTRGQQVTLSCSPISGHRSVSWYQQTPGQGLQFLFEYFSETQRNKGNFPGRFSGRQFSNSRSEMNVSTLELGDSALYLCASSLSQGQDTQYFGPGTRLTVL.

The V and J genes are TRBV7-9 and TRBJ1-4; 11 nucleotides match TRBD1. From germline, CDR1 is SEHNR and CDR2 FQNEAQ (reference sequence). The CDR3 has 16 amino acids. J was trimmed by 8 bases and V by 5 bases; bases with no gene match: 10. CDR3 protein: CASSPTDRGRWEKLFF. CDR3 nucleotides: TGTGCCAGCAGCCCCACGGACAGGGGGCGATGGGAAAAACTGTTTTTT.

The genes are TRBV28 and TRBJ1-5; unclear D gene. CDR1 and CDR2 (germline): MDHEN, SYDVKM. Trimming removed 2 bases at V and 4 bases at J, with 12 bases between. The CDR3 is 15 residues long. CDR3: CASSLVGQTNQPQHF. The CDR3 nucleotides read TGTGCCAGCAGTTTAGTAGGTCAGACAAATCAGCCCCAGCATTTT.

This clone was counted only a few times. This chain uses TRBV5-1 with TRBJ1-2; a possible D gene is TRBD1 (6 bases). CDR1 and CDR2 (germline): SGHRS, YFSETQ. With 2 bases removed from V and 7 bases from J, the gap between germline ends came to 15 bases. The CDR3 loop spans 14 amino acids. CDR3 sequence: CASSFLQGSSGYTF. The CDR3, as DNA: TGCGCCAGCAGCTTCTTACAGGGCTCTAGTGGCTACACCTTC.

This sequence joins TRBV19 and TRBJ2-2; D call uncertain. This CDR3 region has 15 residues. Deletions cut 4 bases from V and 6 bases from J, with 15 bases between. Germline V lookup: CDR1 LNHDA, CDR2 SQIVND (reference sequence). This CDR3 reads CASSSTGPQSGELFF. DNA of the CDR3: TGTGCCAGTAGTAGTACCGGGCCCCAGTCCGGGGAGCTGTTTTTT.

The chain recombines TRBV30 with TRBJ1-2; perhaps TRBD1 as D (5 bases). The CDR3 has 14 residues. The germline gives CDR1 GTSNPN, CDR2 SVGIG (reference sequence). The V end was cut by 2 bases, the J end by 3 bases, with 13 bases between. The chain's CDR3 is CAWSLSGGYYGYTF. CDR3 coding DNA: TGTGCCTGGAGTCTTTCCGGGGGTTACTATGGCTACACCTTC.

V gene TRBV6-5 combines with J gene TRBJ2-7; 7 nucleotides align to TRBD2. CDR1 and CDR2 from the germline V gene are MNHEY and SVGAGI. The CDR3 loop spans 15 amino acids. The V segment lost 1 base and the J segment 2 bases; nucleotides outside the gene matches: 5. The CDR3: CASSYWGGSPYEQYF. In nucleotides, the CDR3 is TGTGCCAGCAGTTACTGGGGGGGGAGTCCCTACGAGCAGTACTTC.